This TCR beta chain came from a study of OX40 agonist ivuxolimab in advanced cancers. Study as a whole: Every 2 weeks, patients got intravenous ivuxolimab at one of six dose levels (0.01-10 mg/kg).

The V end was cut by 6 bases, the J end by 5 bases, with 17 bases between. This CDR3 is 14 amino acids long. Germline-derived CDR1 and CDR2 are SGHDT and YYEEEE. Sequencing was performed with immunoSEQ multiplex PCR; in TCRdb, only in-frame clones are kept and a portion is missing. The data hold roughly 60,000 clones, with around 87% observed a single time. The sample consisted of CD4+ or CD8+ T cells sorted from blood, taken in a trial of the OX40 agonist ivuxolimab. The genes are TRBV5-6 and TRBJ1-1; D gene ambiguous. This sequence originates from an adult with an advanced solid tumor such as melanoma, head and neck, liver or kidney cancer. The CDR3 nucleotides are TGTGCCAGCACGAAGGTCGCCCTAAGTACTGAAGCTTTCTTT. As protein: CASTKVALSTEAFF.